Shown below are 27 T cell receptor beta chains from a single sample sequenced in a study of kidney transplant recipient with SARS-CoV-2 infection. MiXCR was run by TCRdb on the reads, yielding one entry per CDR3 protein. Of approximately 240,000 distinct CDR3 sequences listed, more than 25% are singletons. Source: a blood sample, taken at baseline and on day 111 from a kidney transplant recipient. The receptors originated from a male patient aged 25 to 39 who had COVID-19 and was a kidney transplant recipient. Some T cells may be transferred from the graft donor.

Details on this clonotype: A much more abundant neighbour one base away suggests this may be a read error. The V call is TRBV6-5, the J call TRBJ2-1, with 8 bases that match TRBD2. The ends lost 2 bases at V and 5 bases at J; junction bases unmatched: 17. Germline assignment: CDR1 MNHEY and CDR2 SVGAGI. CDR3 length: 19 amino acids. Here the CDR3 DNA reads TGTGCCAGCAGTTACCGGGGACTAGTGGGGGCCCGAAAACACAATGAGCAGTTCTTC. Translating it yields CASSYRGLVGARKHNEQFF.

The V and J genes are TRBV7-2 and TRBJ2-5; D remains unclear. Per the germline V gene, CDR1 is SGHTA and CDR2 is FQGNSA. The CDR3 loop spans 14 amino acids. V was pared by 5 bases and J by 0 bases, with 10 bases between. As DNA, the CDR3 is TGTGCCAGCAGCCCAAACACGTACCAAGAGACCCAGTACTTC. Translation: CASSPNTYQETQYF.

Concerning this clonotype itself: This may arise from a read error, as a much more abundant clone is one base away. CDR3 nucleotides: TGTGCCAGCCGCTATATCGTACCAGGAAAGACCTATGGCTACTCCTTC. Translating it yields CASRYIVPGKTYGYSF. The V and J genes are TRBV5-4 and TRBJ1-2; D not resolved. CDR1 SGHNT and CDR2 YYREEE come from the germline V gene (reference sequence). The CDR3 contains 16 residues.

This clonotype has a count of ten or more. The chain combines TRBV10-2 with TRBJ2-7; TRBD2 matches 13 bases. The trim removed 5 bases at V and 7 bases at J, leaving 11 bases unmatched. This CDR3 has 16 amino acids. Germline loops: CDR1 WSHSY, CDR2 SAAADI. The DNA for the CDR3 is TGCGCCAGCAGTAGGACTAGCGGGAGTTCGGGAGGTGAGCAGTACTTC. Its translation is CASSRTSGSSGGEQYF.

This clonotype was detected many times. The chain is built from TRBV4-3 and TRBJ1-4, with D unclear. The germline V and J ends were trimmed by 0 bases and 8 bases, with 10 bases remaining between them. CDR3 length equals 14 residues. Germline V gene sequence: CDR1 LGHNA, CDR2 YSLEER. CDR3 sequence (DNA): TGCGCCAGCAGCCAAGAATTTGGTGGGGAAAAACTGTTTTTT. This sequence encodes CASSQEFGGEKLFF.

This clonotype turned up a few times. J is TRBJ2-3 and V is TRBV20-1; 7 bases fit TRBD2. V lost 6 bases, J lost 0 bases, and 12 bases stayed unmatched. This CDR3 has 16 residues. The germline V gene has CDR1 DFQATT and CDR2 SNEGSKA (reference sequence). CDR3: CSATPLRGLSTDTQYF. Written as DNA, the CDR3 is TGCAGTGCCACTCCCCTCCGGGGACTAAGCACAGATACGCAGTATTTT.

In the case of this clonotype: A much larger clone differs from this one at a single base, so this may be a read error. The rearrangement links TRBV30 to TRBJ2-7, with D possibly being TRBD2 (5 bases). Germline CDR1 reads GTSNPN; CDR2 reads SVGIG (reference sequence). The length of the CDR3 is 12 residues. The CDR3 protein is CTWSLGGYEQYF. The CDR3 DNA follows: TGTACCTGGAGTTTAGGAGGTTACGAGCAGTACTTC.

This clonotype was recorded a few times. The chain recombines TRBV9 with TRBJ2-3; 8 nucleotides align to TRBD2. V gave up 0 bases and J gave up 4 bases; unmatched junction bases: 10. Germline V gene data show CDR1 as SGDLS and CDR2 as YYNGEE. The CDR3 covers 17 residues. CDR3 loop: CASSVGVAGIESDTQYF. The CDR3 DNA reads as TGTGCCAGCAGCGTAGGCGTAGCGGGAATTGAGTCAGATACGCAGTATTTT.

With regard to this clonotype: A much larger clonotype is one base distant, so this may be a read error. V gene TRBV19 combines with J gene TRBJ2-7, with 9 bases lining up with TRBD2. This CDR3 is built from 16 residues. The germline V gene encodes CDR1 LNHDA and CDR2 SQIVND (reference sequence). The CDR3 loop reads CASSMGLAMRAYERYF. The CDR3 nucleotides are TGTGCCAGTAGTATGGGACTAGCAATGCGGGCTTACGAGCGGTACTTC.

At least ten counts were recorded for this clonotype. CDR3 protein: CASSLVPGNQPQHF. CDR3 bases: TGTGCCAGCAGCTTAGTCCCAGGGAATCAGCCCCAGCATTTT. V and J are TRBV7-8 and TRBJ1-5, with TRBD1 as a possible D gene (5 bases). Per the germline V gene, CDR1 is SGHVS and CDR2 is FQNEAQ. V shed 1 base and J shed 4 bases, with 8 bases lying between them. The CDR3 is 14 residues long.

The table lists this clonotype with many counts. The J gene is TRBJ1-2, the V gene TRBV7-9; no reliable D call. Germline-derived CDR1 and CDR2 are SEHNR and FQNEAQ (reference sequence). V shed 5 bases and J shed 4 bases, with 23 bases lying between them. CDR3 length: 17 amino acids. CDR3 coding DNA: TGTGCCAGCAGCGGTCCGGCATACCATGGAAAGACCTATGGCTACACCTTC. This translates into CASSGPAYHGKTYGYTF.

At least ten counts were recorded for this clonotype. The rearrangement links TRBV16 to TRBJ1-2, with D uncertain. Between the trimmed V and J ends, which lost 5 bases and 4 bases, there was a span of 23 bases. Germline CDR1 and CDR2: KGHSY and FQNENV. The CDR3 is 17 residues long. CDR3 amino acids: CASSGAWVVRKTYGYTF. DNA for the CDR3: TGTGCCAGCAGCGGAGCTTGGGTCGTTAGAAAGACCTATGGCTACACCTTC. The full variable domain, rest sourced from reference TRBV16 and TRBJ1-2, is GEEVAQTPKHLVRGEGQKAKLYCAPIKGHSYVFWYQQVLKNEFKFLISFQNENVFDETGMPKERFSAKCLPNSPCSLEIQATKLEDSAVYFCASSGAWVVRKTYGYTFGSGTRLTVV.

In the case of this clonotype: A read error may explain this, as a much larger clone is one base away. CDR3 bases: TGCGCCAGCAGTTTCAGGGAGCTACGCGGAAAGACCTATGGCTACACCTTC. It codes for CASSFRELRGKTYGYTF. J is TRBJ1-2 and V is TRBV23-1; a possible D gene is TRBD1 (5 bases). TRBV23-1 is recorded as an ORF, its role being uncertain. Trimming removed 5 bases at V and 4 bases at J, with 23 bases between. The CDR3 totals 17 residues.

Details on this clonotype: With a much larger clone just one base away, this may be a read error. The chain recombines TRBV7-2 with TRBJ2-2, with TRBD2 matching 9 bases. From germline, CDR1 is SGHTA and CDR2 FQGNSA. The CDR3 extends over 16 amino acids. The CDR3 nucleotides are TGTGCCAGCAGCTTACGCGGGGGGGGCCGGACCGGGGAGCTGCTTTTT. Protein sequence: CASSLRGGGRTGELLF.

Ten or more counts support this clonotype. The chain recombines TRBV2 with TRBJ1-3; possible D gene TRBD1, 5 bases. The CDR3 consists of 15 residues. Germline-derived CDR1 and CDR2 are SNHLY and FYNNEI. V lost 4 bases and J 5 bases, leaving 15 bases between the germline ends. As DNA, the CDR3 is TGTGCCAGCAGTGCCACGTCAGGGACTCGAAACACCATATATTTT. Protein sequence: CASSATSGTRNTIYF.

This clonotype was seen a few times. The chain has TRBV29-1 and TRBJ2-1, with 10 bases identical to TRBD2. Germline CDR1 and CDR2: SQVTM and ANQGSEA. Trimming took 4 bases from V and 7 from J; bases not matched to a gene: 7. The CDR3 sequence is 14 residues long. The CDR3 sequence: CSVVAGGLGNEQFF. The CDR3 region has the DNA TGCAGCGTTGTAGCGGGAGGCTTGGGGAATGAGCAGTTCTTC.

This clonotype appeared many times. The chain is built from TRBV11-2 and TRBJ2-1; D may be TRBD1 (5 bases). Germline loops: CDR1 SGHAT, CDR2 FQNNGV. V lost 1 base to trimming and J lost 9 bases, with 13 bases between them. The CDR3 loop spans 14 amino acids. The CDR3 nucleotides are TGTGCCAGCAGCTTAGTTGATCAGGGTTTTGAGCAGTTCTTC. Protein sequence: CASSLVDQGFEQFF.

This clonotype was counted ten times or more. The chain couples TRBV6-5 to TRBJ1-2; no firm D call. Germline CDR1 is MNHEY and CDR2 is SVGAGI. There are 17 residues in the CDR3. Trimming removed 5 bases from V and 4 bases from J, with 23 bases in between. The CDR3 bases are TGTGCCAGCAGTAGCGCATCGGAATGTAGAAAGACCTATGGCTACACCTTC. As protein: CASSSASECRKTYGYTF.

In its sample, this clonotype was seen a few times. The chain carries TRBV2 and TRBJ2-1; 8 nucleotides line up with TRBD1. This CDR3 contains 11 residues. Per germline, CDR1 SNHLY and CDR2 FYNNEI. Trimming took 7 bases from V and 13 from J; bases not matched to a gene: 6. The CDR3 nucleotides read TGTGCCAGCATTTACGGACAGGGCCAGTTCTTC. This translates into CASIYGQGQFF. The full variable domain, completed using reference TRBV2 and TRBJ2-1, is EPEVTQTPSHQVTQMGQEVILRCVPISNHLYFYWYRQILGQKVEFLVSFYNNEISEKSEIFDDQFSVERPDGSNFTLKIRSTKLEDSAMYFCASIYGQGQFFGPGTRLTVL.

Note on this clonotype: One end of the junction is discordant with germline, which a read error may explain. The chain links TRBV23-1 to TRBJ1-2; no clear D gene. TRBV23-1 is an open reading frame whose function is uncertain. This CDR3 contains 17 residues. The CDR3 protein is CAGSRRLLRRKTYGYTF. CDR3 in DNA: TGCGCCGGCAGTAGAAGATTGCTACGCAGAAAGACCTATGGCTACACCTTC.

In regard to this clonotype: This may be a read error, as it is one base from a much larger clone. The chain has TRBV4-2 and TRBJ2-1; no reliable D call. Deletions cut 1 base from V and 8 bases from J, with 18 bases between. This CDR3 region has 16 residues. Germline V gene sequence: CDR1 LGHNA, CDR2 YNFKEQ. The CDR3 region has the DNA TGTGCCAGCAGCCAAGGGGCTAGTACTTTCTTCGATGAGCAGTTCTTC. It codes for CASSQGASTFFDEQFF.

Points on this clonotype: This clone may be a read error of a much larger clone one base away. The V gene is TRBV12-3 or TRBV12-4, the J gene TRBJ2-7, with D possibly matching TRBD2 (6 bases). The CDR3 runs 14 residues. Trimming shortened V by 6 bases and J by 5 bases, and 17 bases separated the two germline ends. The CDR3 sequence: CASRGMTREDEQYF. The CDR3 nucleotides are TGTGCCAGCAGAGGGATGACGAGGGAGGACGAGCAGTACTTC.

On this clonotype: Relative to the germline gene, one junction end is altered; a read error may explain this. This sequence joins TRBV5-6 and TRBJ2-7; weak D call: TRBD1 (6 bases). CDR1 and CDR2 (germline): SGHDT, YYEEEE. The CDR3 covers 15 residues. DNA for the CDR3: TGTACCAGCGGCTTGGGACACGGACCTGGATACGAGCAGTACTTC. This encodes CTSGLGHGPGYEQYF.

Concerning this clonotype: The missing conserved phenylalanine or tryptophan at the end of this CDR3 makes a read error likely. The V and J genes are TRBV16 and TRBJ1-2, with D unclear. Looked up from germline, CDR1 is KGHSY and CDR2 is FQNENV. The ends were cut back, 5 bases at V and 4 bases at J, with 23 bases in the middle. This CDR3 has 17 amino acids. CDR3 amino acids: CASSTNMVVRKTYGYTL. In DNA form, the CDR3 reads TGTGCCAGCAGCACCAATATGGTCGTTAGAAAGACCTATGGCTACACCCTC.

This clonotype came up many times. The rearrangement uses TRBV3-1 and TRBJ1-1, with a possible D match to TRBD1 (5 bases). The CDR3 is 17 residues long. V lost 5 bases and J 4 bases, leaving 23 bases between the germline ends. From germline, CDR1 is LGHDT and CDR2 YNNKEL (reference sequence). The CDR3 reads CASSAGLPISIRTEAFF. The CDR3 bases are TGTGCCAGCAGCGCAGGGCTTCCCATTTCAATTCGCACTGAAGCTTTCTTT.

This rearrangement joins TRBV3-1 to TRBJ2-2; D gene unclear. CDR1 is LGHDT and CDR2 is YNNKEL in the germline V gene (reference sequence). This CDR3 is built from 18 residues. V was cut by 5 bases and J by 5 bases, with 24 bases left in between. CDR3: CASSTKCPISGLTGELFF. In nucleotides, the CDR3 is TGTGCCAGCAGCACTAAATGTCCCATTTCAGGCTTGACCGGGGAGCTGTTTTTT.

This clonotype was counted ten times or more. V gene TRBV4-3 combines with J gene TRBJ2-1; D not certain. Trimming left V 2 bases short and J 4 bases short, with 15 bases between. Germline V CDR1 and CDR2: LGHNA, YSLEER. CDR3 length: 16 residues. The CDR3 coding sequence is TGCGCCAGCAGCCAATTTGTCATGGCCCCGTACAATGAGCAGTTCTTC. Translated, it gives CASSQFVMAPYNEQFF.